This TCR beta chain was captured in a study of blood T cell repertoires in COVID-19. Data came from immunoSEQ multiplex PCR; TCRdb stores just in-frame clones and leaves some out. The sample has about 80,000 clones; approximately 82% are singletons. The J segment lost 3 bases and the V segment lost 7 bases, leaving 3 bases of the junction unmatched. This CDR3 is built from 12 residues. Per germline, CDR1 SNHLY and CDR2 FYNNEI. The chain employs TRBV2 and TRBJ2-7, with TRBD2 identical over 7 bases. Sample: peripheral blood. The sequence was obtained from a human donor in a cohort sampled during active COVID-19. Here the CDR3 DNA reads TGTGCCAGCACGAGGGAGGGCTACGAGCAGTACTTC. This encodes CASTREGYEQYF.